This TCR beta chain appears in the sequencing data of a study of regulatory T cells in long-lasting Graves disease (dated by TCRdb to the early 2020s). About the study as a whole: Antithyroid drugs had been taken for less than 3 months by newly diagnosed Graves' disease patients. Patients with persistent Graves' disease were compared with patients with newly diagnosed Graves' disease using TCR sequencing and RNA sequencing of peripheral blood. The study was registered as a clinical trial and conducted in China. A total of some 35 samples underwent TCR sequencing, from 13 patients with persistent Graves' disease and some 20 patients with newly diagnosed Graves' disease. Study-wide findings and limitations: The authors noted that the small sample size was a limitation that may lower accuracy. Only the TCR beta chain was sequenced and analyzed. Compared with newly diagnosed patients, persistent Graves' disease patients had lower TCR Shannon entropy and fewer highly expanded clones, which suggests clonal expansion. A larger number of public clonotypes was shared among persistent patients (approximately 3,000) than among newly diagnosed patients (about 990). Peripheral blood alone was examined, since thyroid tissue, which constituted the primary lesion, could not be accessed. TRBV28, TRBJ1-2 and TRBJ2-5 were preferentially used in persistent disease, while TRBV20-1 and TRBJ2-1 were favored in newly diagnosed disease.

Library construction relied on multiplex PCR. TCRdb names Illumina HiSeq 4000 as the instrument used. iRepertoire HTBI primers and Arm-PCR amplification of CDR3 regions were used to construct TCR beta libraries. Before sequencing, the PCR products underwent gel purification. As for the original processing: A total of roughly 58 TRBV and more than twelve TRBJ segments were identified across samples and were used for gene usage analysis of CDR3 amino acid clonotypes. COPE and FqMerger were used to merge the filtered high-quality paired reads into contigs. BLAST was used to align contigs to IMGT TRBV, TRBD and TRBJ reference genes, with CDR3 defined following IMGT. Any clonotype with a frequency above 0.1% was classified as a highly expanded clone. Shannon entropy was used to measure repertoire diversity, and the Gini coefficient was used to measure V-J evenness. A clonotype found in more than one individual was treated as public. The public reads were reanalyzed by TCRdb: fastp trimming at Q25, MiXCR alignment, in-frame beta chains only. Here each entry gathers all rows of one CDR3 protein and keeps the most common genes and DNA. The V and J calls follow TCRdb's processing rather than the paper's. The sample table records about 240,000 distinct CDR3 sequences; around 20% of these occur just once. The top ten hold 14% of the sample.

From the cysteine up to the phenylalanine, the CDR3 has a length of 14 residues. The kept DNA is CDR3 alone, 42 bases in frame from the first base. The V and J ends are trimmed by 1 base and 11 bases, leaving 12 bases between them. The germline V gene gives CDR1 as LGHNA and CDR2 as YNFKEQ. What the time point label conveys for this sample: newly diagnosed GD, antithyroid drugs for less than 3 months. For both TCR sequencing and RNA sequencing, RNA was extracted from PBMCs using TRIzol. The diagnosis of Graves' disease followed American Thyroid Association guidelines. The patients came from an endocrinology department in Xi'an, China. Each patient gave 9 to 10 milliliters of peripheral blood, collected in an EDTA anticoagulant tube. Ficoll Paque Plus density gradient separation was used to isolate PBMCs, and no further T cell sorting was done. An Agilent 2100 Bioanalyzer and agarose gel were used to check RNA quality, and a NanoDrop 2000 was used to measure RNA concentration.

A remark on this clonotype: No antigen is known for it. Base qualities are missing; no much larger clone stands one base away.

This sequence was found in a female donor with Graves disease. This chain joins TRBV4-2 to TRBJ1-6; the D gene is perhaps TRBD1, on 6 matching bases. The sample in question was peripheral blood mononuclear cells (PBMCs), obtained at new diagnosis, from a patient treated with antithyroid drugs. The DNA is TGTGCCAGCAGCCAAGTCACAGGGTTTACACCCCTCCACTTT. This translates into CASSQVTGFTPLHF.